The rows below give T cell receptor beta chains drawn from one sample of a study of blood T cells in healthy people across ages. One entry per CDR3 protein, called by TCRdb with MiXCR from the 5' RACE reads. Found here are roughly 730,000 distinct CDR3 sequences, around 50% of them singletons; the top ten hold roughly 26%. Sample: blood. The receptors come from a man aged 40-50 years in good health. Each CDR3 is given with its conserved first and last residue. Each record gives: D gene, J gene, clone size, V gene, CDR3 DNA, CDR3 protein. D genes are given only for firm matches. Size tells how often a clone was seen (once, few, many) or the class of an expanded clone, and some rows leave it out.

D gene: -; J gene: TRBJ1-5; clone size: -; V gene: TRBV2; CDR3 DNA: TGTGCCAGCAGTGGAGGGGCCAGGAACAATCAGCCCCAGCATTTT; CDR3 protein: CASSGGARNNQPQHF
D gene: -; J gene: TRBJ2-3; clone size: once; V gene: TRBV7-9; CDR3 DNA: TGTGCCAACAGCCCGGTTCCAGATACGCAGTATTTT; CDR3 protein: CANSPVPDTQYF
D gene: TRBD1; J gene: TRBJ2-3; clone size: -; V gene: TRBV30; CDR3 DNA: TGTGCCTGGAGTGTGGTCAGGGGGCCTACAGATACGCAGTATTTT; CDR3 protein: CAWSVVRGPTDTQYF
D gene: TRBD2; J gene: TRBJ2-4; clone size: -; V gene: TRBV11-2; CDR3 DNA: TGTGCCAGCAGCCTCTCACGCGGGGGACTAGCGGGGTCCAACTACAATGAGCAGTACTTC; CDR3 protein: CASSLSRGGLAGSNYNEQYF
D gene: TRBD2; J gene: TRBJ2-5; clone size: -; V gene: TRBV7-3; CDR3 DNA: TGTGCCAGCAGCTTAACGGGACTAGTGGGAGAGACCCAGTACTTC; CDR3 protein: CASSLTGLVGETQYF
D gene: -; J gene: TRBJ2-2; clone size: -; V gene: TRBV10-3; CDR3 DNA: TGTGCCATCCGGGGCTCCGGGGAGCTGTTTTTT; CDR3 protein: CAIRGSGELFF
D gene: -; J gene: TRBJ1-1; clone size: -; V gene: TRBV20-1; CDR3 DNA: TGCAGTGCCAGCCTTCAGGGGCGAGGGTCATCAGAAGCTTTCTTT; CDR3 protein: CSASLQGRGSSEAFF
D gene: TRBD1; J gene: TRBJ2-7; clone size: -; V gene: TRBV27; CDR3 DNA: TGTACCAGCAGTCTAAGGACAGGGGTGCCTCACTACGAGCAGTACTTC; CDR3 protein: CTSSLRTGVPHYEQYF
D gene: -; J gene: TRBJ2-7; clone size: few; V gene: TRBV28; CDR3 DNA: TGTGCCAGCAGTTTAGTTCAGGGAATATCTTTCCACGAGCAGTACTTC; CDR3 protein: CASSLVQGISFHEQYF
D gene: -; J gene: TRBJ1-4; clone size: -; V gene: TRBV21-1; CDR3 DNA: TGTGCCAGCAGCAGAAGGGACAGGAGATACATAAATGAAAAACTGTTTTTT; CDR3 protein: CASSRRDRRYINEKLFF
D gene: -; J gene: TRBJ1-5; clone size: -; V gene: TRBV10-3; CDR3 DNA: TGTGCCATCAGTGACCCGAGGAGTCTTACTGGGGATAGCAATCAGCCCCAGCATTTT; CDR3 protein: CAISDPRSLTGDSNQPQHF
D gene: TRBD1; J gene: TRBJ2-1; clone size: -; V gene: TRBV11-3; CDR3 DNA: TGTGCCAGCAGCTTAGCCCCCCCAGGGGGTAAGCGCAATGAGCAGTTCTTC; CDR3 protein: CASSLAPPGGKRNEQFF
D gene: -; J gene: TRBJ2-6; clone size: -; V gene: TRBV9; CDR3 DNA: TGTGCCAGCAGCGTTGCAGCGGACGGAAGCTTGAGGGCCAACGTCCTGACTTTC; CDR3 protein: CASSVAADGSLRANVLTF
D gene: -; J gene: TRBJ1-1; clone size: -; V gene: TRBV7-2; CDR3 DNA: TGTGCCAGCACCCCCGGTCGGGTGGGGTCTCGCACTGAAGCTTTCTTT; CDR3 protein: CASTPGRVGSRTEAFF
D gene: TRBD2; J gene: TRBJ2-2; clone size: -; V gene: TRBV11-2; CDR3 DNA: TGTGCCAGCAGCTTAAGTATAGTAGCGGGAGCGACCACCGGGGAGCTGTTTTTT; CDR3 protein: CASSLSIVAGATTGELFF
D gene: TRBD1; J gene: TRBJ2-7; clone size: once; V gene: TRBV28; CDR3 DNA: TGTGCCAGCAGGCCCGGGACAGGGGCATTCTACGAGCAGTACTTC; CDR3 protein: CASRPGTGAFYEQYF
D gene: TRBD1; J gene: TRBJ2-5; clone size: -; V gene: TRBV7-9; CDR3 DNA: TGTGCCAGCAGCTTAGCGATGGGACAGGGGAGGGAGACCCAGTACTTC; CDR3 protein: CASSLAMGQGRETQYF
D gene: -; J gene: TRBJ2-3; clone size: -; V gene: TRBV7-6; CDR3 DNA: TGTGCCAGCAGTAGAGGGGCTCTTGGTTCAGATACGCAGTATTTT; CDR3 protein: CASSRGALGSDTQYF
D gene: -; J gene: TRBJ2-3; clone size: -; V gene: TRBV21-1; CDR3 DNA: TGTGCCACTCCGGACTTGTCAGTTTCCGATCGACGCACAGATACGCAGTATTTT; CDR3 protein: CATPDLSVSDRRTDTQYF
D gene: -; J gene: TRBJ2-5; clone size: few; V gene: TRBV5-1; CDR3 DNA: TGCGCCAGCAGCTTGTATCGGACAGGAGGGGGAGAAGAGACCCAGTACTTC; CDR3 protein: CASSLYRTGGGEETQYF
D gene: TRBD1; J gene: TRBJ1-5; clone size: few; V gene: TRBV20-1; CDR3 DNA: TGCAGTGCTGGTCGTGAGGGGGCGAATCAGCCCCAGCATTTT; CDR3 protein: CSAGREGANQPQHF
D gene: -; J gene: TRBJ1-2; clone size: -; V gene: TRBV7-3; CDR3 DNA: TGTGCCAGCAGCTTAGTCGCAGGAGATGCTAACTATGGCTACACCTTC; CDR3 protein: CASSLVAGDANYGYTF
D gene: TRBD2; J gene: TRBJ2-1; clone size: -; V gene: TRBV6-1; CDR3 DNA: TGTGCCAGCAGTCCCCGGACTAGCGGGAGGGTTAGCTACAATGAGCAGTTCTTC; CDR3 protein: CASSPRTSGRVSYNEQFF
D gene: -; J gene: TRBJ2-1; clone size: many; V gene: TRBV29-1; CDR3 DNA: TGCAGCGTCGGACCACAGGGAAGGTCCTACAATGAGCAGTTCTTC; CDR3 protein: CSVGPQGRSYNEQFF
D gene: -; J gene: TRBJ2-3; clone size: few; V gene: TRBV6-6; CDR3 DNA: TGTGCCAGCAGCCTACTCCCGACAGACATTAGCACAGATACGCAGTATTTT; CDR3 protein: CASSLLPTDISTDTQYF
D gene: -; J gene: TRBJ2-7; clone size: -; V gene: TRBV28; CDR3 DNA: TGTGCCAGCAGTTCTAACTTCGGCAGGACTACCTACGAGCAGTACTTC; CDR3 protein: CASSSNFGRTTYEQYF
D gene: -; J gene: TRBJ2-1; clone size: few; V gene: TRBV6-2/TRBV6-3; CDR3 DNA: TGTGCCAGCAGCCCGAACCCCTTTTATTACAATGAGCAGTTCTTC; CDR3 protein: CASSPNPFYYNEQFF
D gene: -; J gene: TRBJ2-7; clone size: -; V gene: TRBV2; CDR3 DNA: TGTGCCAGCAGTGTTGGGGCAGCTAGTACCCACGAGCAGTACTTC; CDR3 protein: CASSVGAASTHEQYF
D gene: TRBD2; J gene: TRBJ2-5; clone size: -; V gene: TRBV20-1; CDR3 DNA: TGCGGTGCTAGTAAAGTAGCGGGAGGACTGGAGACCCAGTACTTC; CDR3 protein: CGASKVAGGLETQYF
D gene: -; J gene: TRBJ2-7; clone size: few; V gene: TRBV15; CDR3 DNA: TGTGCCACCAGCAGAGACATTGCTAGCCTTAAGGAGCAGTACTTC; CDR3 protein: CATSRDIASLKEQYF
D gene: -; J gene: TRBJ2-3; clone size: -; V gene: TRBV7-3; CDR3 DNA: TGTGCCAGCAGCCACCGACTAGGTATAGCGCAGTATTTT; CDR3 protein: CASSHRLGIAQYF
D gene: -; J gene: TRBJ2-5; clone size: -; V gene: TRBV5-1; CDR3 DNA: TGCGCCAGCAGCGAAACAATCCAAGAGACCCAGTACTTC; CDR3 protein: CASSETIQETQYF
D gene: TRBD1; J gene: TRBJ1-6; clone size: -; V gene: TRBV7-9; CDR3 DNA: TGTGCCAGCAGACCGCCGGGACAGTTTAATTCACCCCTCCACTTT; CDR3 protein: CASRPPGQFNSPLHF
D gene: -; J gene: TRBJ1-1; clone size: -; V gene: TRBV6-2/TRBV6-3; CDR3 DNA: TGTGCCAGCAGTTACGAGGGCCTTATGAACACTGAAGCTTTCTTT; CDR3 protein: CASSYEGLMNTEAFF
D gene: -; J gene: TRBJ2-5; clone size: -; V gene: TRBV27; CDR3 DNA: TGTGCCAGCAGTTTCTCGATCCCGCCTCAGACCCAGTACTTC; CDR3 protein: CASSFSIPPQTQYF
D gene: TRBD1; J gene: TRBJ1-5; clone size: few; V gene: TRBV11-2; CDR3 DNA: TGTGCCAGCAGCTCCGGGACAGGGTATCAGCCCCAGCATTTT; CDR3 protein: CASSSGTGYQPQHF
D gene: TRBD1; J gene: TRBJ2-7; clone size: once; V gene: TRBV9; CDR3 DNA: TGTGCCAGCAGCGTAGGGGGACAGGGGTTTGACGAGCAGTACTTC; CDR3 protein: CASSVGGQGFDEQYF
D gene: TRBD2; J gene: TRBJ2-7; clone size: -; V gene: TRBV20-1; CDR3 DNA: TGCAGTGCTAGTTACACTCGGCTAGCGGGCTCCTACGAGCAGTACTTC; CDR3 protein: CSASYTRLAGSYEQYF
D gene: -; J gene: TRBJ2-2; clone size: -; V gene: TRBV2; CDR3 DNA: TGTGCCAGCACCCTGTTGGGCACCGGGGAGCTGTTTTTT; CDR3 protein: CASTLLGTGELFF
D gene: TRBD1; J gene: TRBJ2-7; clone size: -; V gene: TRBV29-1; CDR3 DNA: TGCAGCGCCCCCGGGACAGGGGGAGCCGAGCAGTACTTC; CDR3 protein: CSAPGTGGAEQYF
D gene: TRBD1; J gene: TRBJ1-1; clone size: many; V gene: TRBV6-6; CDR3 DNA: TGTGCCAGCAGTTACTCAGGGACAGGGGAGGCTTTCTTT; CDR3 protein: CASSYSGTGEAFF
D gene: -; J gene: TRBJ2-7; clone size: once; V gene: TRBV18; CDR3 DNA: TGTGCCAGCTCACCACCGCAGGGTTCGGGTGAGCAGTACTTC; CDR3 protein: CASSPPQGSGEQYF
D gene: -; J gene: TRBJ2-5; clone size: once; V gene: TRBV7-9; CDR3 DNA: TGTGCCAGTGCTGCCGGGGGTCCAGAGACCCAGTACTTC; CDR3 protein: CASAAGGPETQYF